This TCR beta chain was profiled in a study of T cell clonality in common variable immunodeficiency (dated by TCRdb to between 2014 and 2017). Here is what the overall study found, with its caveats: Correlations between repertoire features and clinical complications were limited by patient heterogeneity within the CVID cohort. Healthy controls shared more TCRbeta clones with each other than CVID subjects shared among themselves (p < 0.0001). Compared with healthy controls, CVID subjects showed increased TCRbeta clonality (t-test p = 0.018), a feature most characteristic of about a third of subjects. According to the authors, figuring out what caused the increased clonality in CVID would require sequencing the repertoires of T cell subpopulations. Although equal DNA input was used, an average of about 83,000 unique sequences per sample was obtained for controls, compared with about 29,000 for CVID samples. CVID TCRbeta sequences reportedly showed fewer deletions and N-nucleotide insertions and lacked highly modified clones with 13 or more V deletions.

Equivalent amounts of genomic DNA from CVID and control samples were used as sequencing input. For every sample, a 60 bp segment covering the rearranged TCRbeta CDR3 region was amplified and then sequenced. TCRbeta amplification used the immunoSEQ assay, a bias-corrected multiplex PCR with high-throughput sequencing. The study's own analysis went as follows. Each unique nucleotide sequence was treated as a clone and annotated with V, D and J genes, copy number and frequency. Sequences were labeled productive if in frame, and non-productive if out of frame or containing stop codons. As previously described, clonality was computed from Shannon's entropy. The predicted amino acid sequences of productive clones were used to derive mean CDR3 Kyte-Doolittle hydropathy. The R hclust function was used to hierarchically cluster scaled V gene usage with Manhattan distance and complete linkage. To assess clone sharing by CDR3 amino acid sequence, 12 repertoires per group were resampled over 100 rounds. Repertoires were searched for 65 to 75 published EBV-specific and 200 to 300 published CMV-specific TCRbeta sequences. After a couple of CVID samples that produced fewer than 10,000 sequences were dropped from the analysis, 35 to 50 CVID repertoires remained. The table was pulled from immuneACCESS by TCRdb, which kept in-frame rearrangements only. Such tables lose some clones; where checked, under half of the loss comes from unresolved V genes, and the rest has no known cause. That table supplies the V and J calls and clone size; D and trimming were determined from the DNA. The table gives about 42,000 clones for this sample, with none occurring only once. 2.8% of the sample rests with the top ten.

Both CVID patients and healthy controls were predominantly of Caucasian heritage. Heparinized peripheral whole blood samples of about 5 to 8 ml were collected from each donor. Genomic DNA from adults with common variable immune deficiency (CVID) and from healthy adult controls was used to sequence TCRbeta CDR3 repertoires. The control group was made up of approximately 22 healthy adult volunteers (approximately 10 male and 12 female) whose ages ranged from about 20 to 66 years, with a mean age of approximately 31. Diluted blood was subjected to density centrifugation over Hypaque 1077 or Ficoll-Paque for isolation of peripheral blood mononuclear cells. Genomic DNA was extracted from unsorted mononuclear cells by Qiagen column purification or by a centrifugation-based method. This clone showed up many times. This clone's antigen is unknown. Specimen: peripheral blood mononuclear cells. This receptor was obtained from a person between 18 and 75 years old in good health.

The CDR3 protein is CASIGGRAVLRANVLTF. CDR3 DNA, as far as it was read: TGTGCCAGCATCGGCGGGAGGGCCGTCCTACGGGCCAACGTC. The chain is encoded by TRBV6-2 or TRBV6-3 joined to TRBJ2-6, and 9 junctional nucleotides match TRBD2. The DNA ends 3 residues before the CDR3 does, and the rest of the CDR3 is filled in from the germline J gene. The germline V and J ends show losses of 7 bases and 5 bases respectively, and no gene match explains 12 bases of the junction. The CDR3 runs 17 residues from the cysteine to the phenylalanine. The CDR3 was read in part: 42 bases, with the frame set at base 1. CDR1 and CDR2 were assigned from the germline V gene as MNHEY and SVGEGT.